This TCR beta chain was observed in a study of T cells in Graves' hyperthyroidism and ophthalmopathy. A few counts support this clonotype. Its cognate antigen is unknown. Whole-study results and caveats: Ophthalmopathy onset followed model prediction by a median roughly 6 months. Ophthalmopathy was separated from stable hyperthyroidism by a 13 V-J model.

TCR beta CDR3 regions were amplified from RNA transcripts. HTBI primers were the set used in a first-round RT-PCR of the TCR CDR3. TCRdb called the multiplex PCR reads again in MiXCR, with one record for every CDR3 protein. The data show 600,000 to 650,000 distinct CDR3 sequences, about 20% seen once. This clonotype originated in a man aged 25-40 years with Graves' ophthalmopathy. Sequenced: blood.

CDR3 coding DNA: TGTGCCAGCAGCTTAGGTAGCGGGAATGAGCAGTTCTTC. Amino acids: CASSLGSGNEQFF. V usage is TRBV7-2 and J usage is TRBJ2-1, with TRBD2 matching 7 bases. Per the germline V gene, CDR1 is SGHTA and CDR2 is FQGNSA. V lost 1 base and J lost 7; bases outside the gene matches: 1. The CDR3 consists of 13 residues.